The clone carrying this T cell receptor (beta chain) was detected many times. Its target is unknown. Between the trimmed V and J ends, which lost 0 bases and 2 bases, there was a span of 15 bases. The V gene's germline CDR1 is SEHNR and CDR2 FQNEAQ (reference sequence). The CDR3 runs 17 residues. The data originate from a study of breast tumors, draining lymph nodes, adjacent tissues. Whole-study findings and limits: Tumors had less TCR diversity than lymph nodes, more than nontumor tissue. Tumor T cell lymph node origin was a supported hypothesis, not proven. Most tumor T cells seemingly derive from lymph node, then expand in tumor.

TCRdb re-called the multiplex PCR reads with MiXCR, one entry per CDR3 protein. Of about 53,000 distinct CDR3 sequences in the sample, around 40% were seen once. This clonotype was obtained from a female donor with breast cancer. Some clones in this sample may be carry-over from other donors' samples. The source material was breast tumor tissue. The chain uses TRBV7-9 and TRBJ2-3, with unresolved D. The CDR3, as DNA: TGTGCCAGCAGCTTAGCAAGTGGCGGATACCACACAGATACGCAGTATTTT. Protein sequence: CASSLASGGYHTDTQYF.